A selection of T cell receptor beta chains follows, all from one sample in a study of blood T cell repertoires in COVID-19. Measured with immunoSEQ multiplex PCR; TCRdb has only the in-frame clones, and not every one. The sample carries approximately 200,000 clones, about 81% recorded once. The sequencing sample was made of peripheral blood. These receptors originate from a woman older than 75 with COVID-19, enrolled during active disease. CDR3s include the opening cysteine and the closing phenylalanine or tryptophan. Each record gives: J gene, V gene, D gene, clone size, CDR3 protein, CDR3 DNA. D genes are given only for firm matches. The size field is filled for only some rows; it gives once, few, many or a size class.

j_gene: TRBJ2-7
v_gene: TRBV28
d_gene: NA
abundance: few
CDR3aa: CASSLSGTRYEQYF
CDR3nt: TGTGCCAGCAGCCTCAGCGGGACAAGATACGAGCAGTACTTC

j_gene: TRBJ2-3
v_gene: TRBV4-3
d_gene: TRBD2
abundance: NA
CDR3aa: CASSQVLIGLAGVTDTQYF
CDR3nt: TGCGCCAGCAGCCAAGTCTTGATTGGACTAGCGGGGGTCACAGATACGCAGTATTTT

j_gene: TRBJ2-7
v_gene: TRBV11-1
d_gene: TRBD2
abundance: NA
CDR3aa: CASSLPAGGPGEQYF
CDR3nt: TGTGCCAGCAGCTTACCAGCGGGAGGTCCCGGGGAGCAGTACTTC

j_gene: TRBJ1-1
v_gene: TRBV6-6
d_gene: TRBD1
abundance: once
CDR3aa: CASSRRLTGGLMNTEAFF
CDR3nt: TGTGCCAGCAGTCGACGACTAACAGGGGGCCTCATGAACACTGAAGCTTTCTTT

j_gene: TRBJ1-5
v_gene: TRBV19
d_gene: NA
abundance: NA
CDR3aa: CASRQNRDQPQHF
CDR3nt: TGTGCCAGTAGACAAAACAGGGACCAGCCCCAGCATTTT

j_gene: TRBJ2-7
v_gene: TRBV6-5
d_gene: NA
abundance: NA
CDR3aa: CASRQTHYEQYF
CDR3nt: TGTGCCAGCAGGCAGACACATTACGAGCAGTACTTC

j_gene: TRBJ2-5
v_gene: TRBV27
d_gene: NA
abundance: NA
CDR3aa: CASSSGGQTQYF
CDR3nt: TGTGCCAGCAGTTCAGGAGGCCAGACCCAGTACTTC

j_gene: TRBJ2-7
v_gene: TRBV19
d_gene: TRBD1
abundance: NA
CDR3aa: CASSQQGGSYEQYF
CDR3nt: TGTGCCAGTAGTCAACAGGGGGGCTCCTACGAGCAGTACTTC

j_gene: TRBJ1-2
v_gene: TRBV29-1
d_gene: NA
abundance: NA
CDR3aa: CSVETGFGYGYTF
CDR3nt: TGCAGCGTGGAGACAGGTTTTGGATATGGCTACACCTTC

j_gene: TRBJ2-2
v_gene: TRBV19
d_gene: TRBD2
abundance: NA
CDR3aa: CASSIQLAEEGGELFF
CDR3nt: TGTGCCAGTAGTATCCAACTAGCGGAGGAGGGCGGGGAGCTGTTTTTT

j_gene: TRBJ1-1
v_gene: TRBV5-1
d_gene: TRBD1
abundance: NA
CDR3aa: CASSFRTGGFNTEAFF
CDR3nt: TGCGCCAGCAGCTTTAGGACAGGGGGATTTAACACTGAAGCTTTCTTT

j_gene: TRBJ2-3
v_gene: TRBV4-1
d_gene: NA
abundance: NA
CDR3aa: CASSQPWGVYSTDTQYF
CDR3nt: TGCGCCAGCAGCCAACCTTGGGGAGTATATAGCACAGATACGCAGTATTTT

j_gene: TRBJ2-1
v_gene: TRBV5-1
d_gene: NA
abundance: NA
CDR3aa: CASSLEYRSSYNEQFF
CDR3nt: TGCGCCAGCAGCTTGGAGTACAGGAGCTCCTACAATGAGCAGTTCTTC

j_gene: TRBJ2-5
v_gene: TRBV19
d_gene: NA
abundance: NA
CDR3aa: CASSIGGETQYF
CDR3nt: TGTGCCAGTAGTATAGGAGGTGAGACCCAGTACTTC

j_gene: TRBJ1-6
v_gene: TRBV28
d_gene: NA
abundance: NA
CDR3aa: CASRRGRNSPLHF
CDR3nt: TGTGCCAGCAGGAGAGGGCGGAATTCACCCCTCCACTTT

j_gene: TRBJ2-7
v_gene: TRBV18
d_gene: NA
abundance: NA
CDR3aa: CASSPSTGSYEQYF
CDR3nt: TGTGCCAGCTCACCAAGCACAGGCTCCTACGAGCAGTACTTC

j_gene: TRBJ1-5
v_gene: TRBV11-3
d_gene: NA
abundance: NA
CDR3aa: CASSRAGRNQPQHF
CDR3nt: TGTGCCAGCAGCCGCGCAGGGCGAAATCAGCCCCAGCATTTT

j_gene: TRBJ2-5
v_gene: TRBV9
d_gene: NA
abundance: NA
CDR3aa: CASSALGEGGTQYF
CDR3nt: TGTGCCAGCAGCGCCTTGGGGGAGGGGGGGACCCAGTACTTC

j_gene: TRBJ1-1
v_gene: TRBV18
d_gene: TRBD1
abundance: NA
CDR3aa: CASSPGQGTEAFF
CDR3nt: TGTGCCAGCTCACCAGGACAGGGGACTGAAGCTTTCTTT

j_gene: TRBJ2-5
v_gene: TRBV5-4
d_gene: NA
abundance: NA
CDR3aa: CASSETLGALQETQYF
CDR3nt: TGTGCCAGCAGCGAAACCTTAGGGGCCCTCCAAGAGACCCAGTACTTC

j_gene: TRBJ2-2
v_gene: TRBV5-6
d_gene: NA
abundance: NA
CDR3aa: CASSIGGWTGELFF
CDR3nt: TGTGCCAGCAGTATAGGGGGTTGGACCGGGGAGCTGTTTTTT

j_gene: TRBJ2-5
v_gene: TRBV19
d_gene: TRBD2
abundance: NA
CDR3aa: CASSNPTSGDREETQYF
CDR3nt: TGTGCCAGTAGTAACCCGACTAGCGGGGACCGGGAAGAGACCCAGTACTTC

j_gene: TRBJ2-7
v_gene: TRBV14
d_gene: TRBD1
abundance: few
CDR3aa: CASSQAFGQGVPYEQYF
CDR3nt: TGTGCCAGCAGTCAAGCTTTCGGACAGGGGGTTCCCTACGAGCAGTACTTC

j_gene: TRBJ1-1
v_gene: TRBV5-1
d_gene: NA
abundance: NA
CDR3aa: CASSSLAGALTEAFF
CDR3nt: TGCGCCAGCAGCTCACTGGCAGGGGCGCTCACTGAAGCTTTCTTT

j_gene: TRBJ2-1
v_gene: TRBV3-1/TRBV3-2
d_gene: NA
abundance: few
CDR3aa: CASSPRGQGNEQFF
CDR3nt: TGTGCCAGCAGCCCCCGGGGACAAGGCAATGAGCAGTTCTTC

j_gene: TRBJ2-5
v_gene: TRBV6-2/TRBV6-3
d_gene: NA
abundance: NA
CDR3aa: CASSLLPRETQYF
CDR3nt: TGTGCCAGCAGTTTACTTCCCAGGGAGACCCAGTACTTC

j_gene: TRBJ1-1
v_gene: TRBV19
d_gene: NA
abundance: NA
CDR3aa: CASSITLNTEAFF
CDR3nt: TGTGCCAGTAGTATCACACTGAACACTGAAGCTTTCTTT

j_gene: TRBJ2-3
v_gene: TRBV24-1
d_gene: TRBD1
abundance: NA
CDR3aa: CATSDLGQGASTDTQYF
CDR3nt: TGTGCCACCAGTGATTTGGGCCAGGGGGCAAGTACAGATACGCAGTATTTT

j_gene: TRBJ2-1
v_gene: TRBV7-9
d_gene: NA
abundance: NA
CDR3aa: CASSLALRRNEQFF
CDR3nt: TGTGCCAGCAGCTTAGCCCTTAGGCGGAATGAGCAGTTCTTC

j_gene: TRBJ2-1
v_gene: TRBV5-4
d_gene: TRBD2
abundance: NA
CDR3aa: CASSLLASGRDGEQFF
CDR3nt: TGTGCCAGCAGCTTGTTGGCTAGCGGGAGGGATGGTGAGCAGTTCTTC

j_gene: TRBJ1-1
v_gene: TRBV5-6
d_gene: NA
abundance: NA
CDR3aa: CASSLAGRGWTEAFF
CDR3nt: TGTGCCAGCAGCTTGGCCGGCAGGGGATGGACTGAAGCTTTCTTT

j_gene: TRBJ1-6
v_gene: TRBV2
d_gene: NA
abundance: NA
CDR3aa: CASGRASYNSPLHF
CDR3nt: TGTGCCAGCGGGCGGGCCAGCTATAATTCACCCCTCCACTTT

j_gene: TRBJ1-1
v_gene: TRBV29-1
d_gene: NA
abundance: NA
CDR3aa: CSVQGLYTEAFF
CDR3nt: TGCAGCGTTCAGGGTTTGTACACTGAAGCTTTCTTT

j_gene: TRBJ2-1
v_gene: TRBV19
d_gene: TRBD1
abundance: NA
CDR3aa: CASSMGQGAGYEQFF
CDR3nt: TGTGCCAGTAGTATGGGACAGGGGGCGGGTTATGAGCAGTTCTTC

j_gene: TRBJ2-1
v_gene: TRBV5-1
d_gene: TRBD2
abundance: NA
CDR3aa: CASSLRTSGSFGEQFF
CDR3nt: TGCGCCAGCAGCCTGCGGACTAGCGGGAGCTTCGGTGAGCAGTTCTTC

j_gene: TRBJ2-2
v_gene: TRBV18
d_gene: NA
abundance: NA
CDR3aa: CASSSYPGMGNTGELFF
CDR3nt: TGTGCCAGCTCATCATATCCCGGGATGGGGAACACCGGGGAGCTGTTTTTT

j_gene: TRBJ2-3
v_gene: TRBV7-9
d_gene: NA
abundance: once
CDR3aa: CASSALTSTDTQYF
CDR3nt: TGTGCCAGCAGCGCACTGACTAGCACAGATACGCAGTATTTT

j_gene: TRBJ2-2
v_gene: TRBV11-2
d_gene: TRBD1
abundance: NA
CDR3aa: CASSIRQGGSTGELFF
CDR3nt: TGTGCCAGCAGCATCCGACAGGGGGGGTCAACCGGGGAGCTGTTTTTT

j_gene: TRBJ2-7
v_gene: TRBV27
d_gene: TRBD1
abundance: NA
CDR3aa: CASSSPGQGTYEQYF
CDR3nt: TGTGCCAGCAGTTCCCCGGGACAGGGTACCTACGAGCAGTACTTC

j_gene: TRBJ2-1
v_gene: TRBV3-1/TRBV3-2
d_gene: NA
abundance: NA
CDR3aa: CASSQAYSNEQFF
CDR3nt: TGTGCCAGCAGCCAAGCCTACTCCAATGAGCAGTTCTTC

j_gene: TRBJ2-7
v_gene: TRBV5-5
d_gene: TRBD2
abundance: NA
CDR3aa: CASSPTPTSGSYEQYF
CDR3nt: TGTGCCAGCAGCCCCACGCCGACTAGCGGTTCCTACGAGCAGTACTTC

j_gene: TRBJ2-5
v_gene: TRBV7-2
d_gene: NA
abundance: NA
CDR3aa: CASSLYIQETQYF
CDR3nt: TGTGCCAGCAGCTTGTACATCCAAGAGACCCAGTACTTC

j_gene: TRBJ1-1
v_gene: TRBV2
d_gene: NA
abundance: medium-sized
CDR3aa: CASSYDIEAFF
CDR3nt: TGTGCCAGCAGCTATGACATTGAAGCTTTCTTT

j_gene: TRBJ2-5
v_gene: TRBV6-5
d_gene: NA
abundance: NA
CDR3aa: CASSYPSEGSQETQYF
CDR3nt: TGTGCCAGCAGTTACCCCTCTGAAGGGAGTCAAGAGACCCAGTACTTC

j_gene: TRBJ1-5
v_gene: TRBV28
d_gene: TRBD1
abundance: NA
CDR3aa: CASREGRGASNQPQHF
CDR3nt: TGTGCCAGCAGAGAGGGCAGGGGGGCGAGCAATCAGCCCCAGCATTTT

j_gene: TRBJ2-2
v_gene: TRBV6-5
d_gene: NA
abundance: NA
CDR3aa: CASSQSVPGELFF
CDR3nt: TGTGCCAGCAGCCAAAGCGTCCCCGGGGAGCTGTTTTTT

j_gene: TRBJ2-7
v_gene: TRBV4-1
d_gene: NA
abundance: NA
CDR3aa: CASSQATGYSYEQYF
CDR3nt: TGCGCCAGCAGCCAAGCAACGGGGTACTCCTACGAGCAGTACTTC

j_gene: TRBJ2-4
v_gene: TRBV11-2
d_gene: TRBD1
abundance: many
CDR3aa: CASSLTGKGNIQYF
CDR3nt: TGTGCCAGCAGCCTGACAGGGAAGGGGAACATTCAGTACTTC

j_gene: TRBJ1-5
v_gene: TRBV6-5
d_gene: NA
abundance: NA
CDR3aa: CASSSPNTGSNQPQHF
CDR3nt: TGTGCCAGCAGTTCCCCGAATACAGGGAGCAATCAGCCCCAGCATTTT

j_gene: TRBJ2-5
v_gene: TRBV7-2
d_gene: NA
abundance: NA
CDR3aa: CASSLQSEETQYF
CDR3nt: TGTGCCAGCAGCTTACAATCGGAAGAGACCCAGTACTTC